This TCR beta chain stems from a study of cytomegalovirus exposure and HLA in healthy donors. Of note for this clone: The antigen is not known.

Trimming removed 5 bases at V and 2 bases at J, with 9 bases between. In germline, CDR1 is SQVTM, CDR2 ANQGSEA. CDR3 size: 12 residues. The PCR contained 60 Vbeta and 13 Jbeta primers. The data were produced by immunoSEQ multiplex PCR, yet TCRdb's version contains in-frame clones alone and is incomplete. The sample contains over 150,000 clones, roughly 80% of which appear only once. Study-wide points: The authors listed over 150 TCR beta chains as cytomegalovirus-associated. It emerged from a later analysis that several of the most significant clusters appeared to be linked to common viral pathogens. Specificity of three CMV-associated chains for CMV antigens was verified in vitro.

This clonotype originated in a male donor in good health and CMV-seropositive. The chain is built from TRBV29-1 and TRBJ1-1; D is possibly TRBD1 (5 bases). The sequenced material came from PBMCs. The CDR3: CSVLTGNTEAFF. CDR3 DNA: TGCAGCGTTCTTACAGGAAACACTGAAGCTTTCTTT.